This T cell receptor beta chain originates from a study of OX40 agonist ivuxolimab in advanced cancers. Across the study: Three dose-escalation patients had partial responses: one with hepatocellular carcinoma and two with cutaneous melanoma.

Assay: immunoSEQ multiplex PCR; the TCRdb copy retains only in-frame clones and omits some. This table holds approximately 69,000 clones, about four fifths found once. Regarding this clone: The target antigen is unknown.

Overall study findings and caveats: Nonresponders, in some cases, also had low normalized T-cell clonal expansion. CD4+ T cells averaged fewer expanded clones than CD8+ T cells. Among patients with partial responses at 0.1-3.0 mg/kg, clonal expansion was among the lowest.

Germline assignment: CDR1 KGHSH and CDR2 LQKENI. The CDR3 spans 13 residues. J was trimmed by 5 bases and V by 4 bases; bases with no gene match: 5. This clonotype was sampled from an adult with an advanced solid tumor such as melanoma, head and neck, liver or kidney cancer. This chain joins TRBV18 and TRBJ2-7, with TRBD1 identical over 7 bases. The sequenced sample was CD4+ or CD8+ T cells sorted from blood, obtained in a trial of the OX40 agonist ivuxolimab. The DNA for the CDR3 is TGTGCCAGCTCACAAGACAGGGACCACGAGCAGTACTTC. Amino acids: CASSQDRDHEQYF.